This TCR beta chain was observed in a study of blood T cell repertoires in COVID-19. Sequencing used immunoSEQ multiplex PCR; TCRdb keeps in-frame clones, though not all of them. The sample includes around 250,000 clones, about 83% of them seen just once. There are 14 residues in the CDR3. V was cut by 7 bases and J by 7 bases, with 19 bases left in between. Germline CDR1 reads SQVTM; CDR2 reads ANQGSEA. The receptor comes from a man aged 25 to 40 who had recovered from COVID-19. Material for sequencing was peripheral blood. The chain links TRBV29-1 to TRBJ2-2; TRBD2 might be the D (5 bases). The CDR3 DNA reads TGCAGCGGAACCTTCGGGGAGACGATCGGGGAGCTGTTTTTT. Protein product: CSGTFGETIGELFF.